The entry below gives a single T cell receptor beta chain sequence along with its context. What it binds is not known. The sample is drawn from a study of cytomegalovirus exposure and HLA in healthy donors. About the research overall: In terms of ancestry, the Caucasian-associated cluster contained 75% to 90% of the approximately 380 genotyped donors. Study results and limitations: TCR association rates varied by HLA locus in a later analysis, with DRB1 highest and HLA-C lowest. It was reportedly the case that the classifier diagnosed cytomegalovirus status with high specificity and sensitivity. Later, an analysis showed that TCR beta chains associated with HLA were more clonally expanded than others that were equally common.

The PCR contained 60 Vbeta and 13 Jbeta primers. The repertoire was sequenced with immunoSEQ multiplex PCR; TCRdb's copy has only in-frame clones and lacks some. The table includes about 200,000 clones, roughly 80% detected once. V trimming: 4 bases; J trimming: 8 bases; junction bases outside the gene matches: 3. The CDR3 contains 14 residues. CDR1 and CDR2 from the germline V gene are SGHDN and FVKESK. Sequencing was done on a sample of PBMCs. The chain employs TRBV14 and TRBJ2-1, with 12 nucleotides matching TRBD2. This TCR derives from a man between 50 and 59 years old in good health and CMV-seronegative. In nucleotides, the CDR3 is TGTGCCAGCAGCCTGGGGACTAGCGGGCATGAGCAGTTCTTC. This gives the protein CASSLGTSGHEQFF.